The present T cell receptor (beta chain) was sequenced within a study of blood T cells in healthy people across ages. For the second PCR, which ran for roughly 6 to 12 cycles, a sample-barcoded 5' primer and a J-beta primer mix were used. Each cDNA molecule carried a tag from a template-switch adaptor that contained 12 random nucleotides. TCRdb re-derived calls from the 5' RACE reads in MiXCR, one entry per CDR3 protein. The table has hundreds of thousands of distinct CDR3 sequences, 45% to 70% seen once. Germline loops: CDR1 SGHRS, CDR2 YFSETQ. V was cut by 8 bases and J by 9 bases, with 18 bases left in between. The CDR3 is 13 amino acids.

The receptor comes from a man between 40 and 49 years old in good health. The sample comprised blood. V and J are TRBV5-1 and TRBJ2-4; possible D gene TRBD2, 6 bases. The CDR3: CASSGGDEGIQYF. The CDR3 DNA is TGCGCCAGTTCCGGAGGGGACGAGGGCATTCAGTACTTC.